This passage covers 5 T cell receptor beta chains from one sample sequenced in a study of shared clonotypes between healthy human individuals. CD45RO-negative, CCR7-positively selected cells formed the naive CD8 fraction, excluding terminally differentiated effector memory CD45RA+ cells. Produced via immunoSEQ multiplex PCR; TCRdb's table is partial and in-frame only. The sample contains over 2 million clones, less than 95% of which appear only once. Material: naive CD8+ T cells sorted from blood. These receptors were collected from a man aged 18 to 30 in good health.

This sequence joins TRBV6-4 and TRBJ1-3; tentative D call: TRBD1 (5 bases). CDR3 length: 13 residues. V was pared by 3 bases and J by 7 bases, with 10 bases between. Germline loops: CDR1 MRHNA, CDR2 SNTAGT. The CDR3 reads CASSEEPGNTIYF. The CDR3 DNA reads TGTGCCAGCAGTGAGGAACCAGGGAACACCATATATTTT.

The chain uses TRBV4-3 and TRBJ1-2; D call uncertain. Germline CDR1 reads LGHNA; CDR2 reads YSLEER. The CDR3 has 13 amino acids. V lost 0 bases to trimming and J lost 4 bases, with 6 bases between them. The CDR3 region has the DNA TGCGCCAGCAGCCAAGATGGAGCCTATGGCTACACCTTC. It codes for CASSQDGAYGYTF.

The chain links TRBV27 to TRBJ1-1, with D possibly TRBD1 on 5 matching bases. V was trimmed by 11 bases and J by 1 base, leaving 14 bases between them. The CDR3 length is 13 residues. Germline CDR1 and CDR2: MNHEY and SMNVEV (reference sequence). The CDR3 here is CAAIGGENTEAFF. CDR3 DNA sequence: TGTGCCGCGATTGGGGGTGAGAACACTGAAGCTTTCTTT.

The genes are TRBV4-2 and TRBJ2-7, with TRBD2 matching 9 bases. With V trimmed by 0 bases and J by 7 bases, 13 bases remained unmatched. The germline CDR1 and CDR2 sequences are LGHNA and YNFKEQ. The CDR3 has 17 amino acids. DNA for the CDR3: TGTGCCAGCAGCCAAGATATGACTAGCGGTGGGATAAGAGAGCAGTACTTC. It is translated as CASSQDMTSGGIREQYF.

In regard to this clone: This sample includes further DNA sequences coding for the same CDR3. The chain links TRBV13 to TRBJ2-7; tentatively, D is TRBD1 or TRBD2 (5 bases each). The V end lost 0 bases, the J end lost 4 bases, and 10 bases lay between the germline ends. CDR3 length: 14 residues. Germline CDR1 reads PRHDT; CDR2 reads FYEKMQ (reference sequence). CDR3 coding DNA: TGTGCCAGCAGCTTAGGGCAGGGAGCTTACGAGCAGTACTTC. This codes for CASSLGQGAYEQYF.